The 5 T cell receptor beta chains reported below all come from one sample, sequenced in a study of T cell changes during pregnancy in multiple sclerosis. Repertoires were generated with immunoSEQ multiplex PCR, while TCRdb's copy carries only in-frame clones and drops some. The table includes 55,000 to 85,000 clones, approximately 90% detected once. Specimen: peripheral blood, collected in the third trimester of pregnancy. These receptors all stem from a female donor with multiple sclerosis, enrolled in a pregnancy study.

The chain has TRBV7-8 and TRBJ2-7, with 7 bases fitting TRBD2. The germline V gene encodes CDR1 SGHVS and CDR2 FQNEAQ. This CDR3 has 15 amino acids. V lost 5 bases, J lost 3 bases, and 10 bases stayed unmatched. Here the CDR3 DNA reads TGTGCCAGCAGCCCCGCACCACGGGGGGACTACGAGCAGTACTTC. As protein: CASSPAPRGDYEQYF.

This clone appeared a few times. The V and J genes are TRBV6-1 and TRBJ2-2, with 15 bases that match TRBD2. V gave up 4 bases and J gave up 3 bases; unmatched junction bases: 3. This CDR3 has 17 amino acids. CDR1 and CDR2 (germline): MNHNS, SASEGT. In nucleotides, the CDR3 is TGTGCCAGCAGTGGGACTAGCGGGAGGGCCGACACCGGGGAGCTGTTTTTT. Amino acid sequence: CASSGTSGRADTGELFF.

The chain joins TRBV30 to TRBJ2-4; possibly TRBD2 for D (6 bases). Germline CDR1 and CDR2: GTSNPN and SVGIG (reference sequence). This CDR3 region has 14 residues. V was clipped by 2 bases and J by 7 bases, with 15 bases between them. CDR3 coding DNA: TGTGCCTGGAGTATTAGAGCGGGTGGGAACATTCAGTACTTC. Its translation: CAWSIRAGGNIQYF. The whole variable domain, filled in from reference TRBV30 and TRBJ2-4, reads SQTIHQWPATLVQPVGSPLSLECTVEGTSNPNLYWYRQAAGRGLQLLFYSVGIGQISSEVPQNLSASRPQDRQFILSSKKLLLSDSGFYLCAWSIRAGGNIQYFGAGTRLSVL.

CDR3 nucleotide sequence: TGTGCCAGCAGACAGGGACAAGAGACCCAGTACTTC. It yields the protein CASRQGQETQYF. The rearrangement uses TRBV6-5 and TRBJ2-5; tentatively, D is TRBD1 (6 bases). V was clipped by 6 bases and J by 2 bases, with 7 bases between them. Germline-derived CDR1 and CDR2 are MNHEY and SVGAGI. CDR3 length: 12 amino acids.

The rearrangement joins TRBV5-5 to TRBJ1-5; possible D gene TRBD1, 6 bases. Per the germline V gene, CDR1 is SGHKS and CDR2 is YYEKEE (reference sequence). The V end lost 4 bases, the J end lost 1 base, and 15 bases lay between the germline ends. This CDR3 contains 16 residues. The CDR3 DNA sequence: TGTGCCAGCAGCGAGTTAAGCGGGACAAGCAATCAGCCCCAGCATTTT. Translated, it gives CASSELSGTSNQPQHF. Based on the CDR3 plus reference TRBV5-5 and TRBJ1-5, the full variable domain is DAGVTQSPTHLIKTRGQQVTLRCSPISGHKSVSWYQQVLGQGPQFIFQYYEKEERGRGNFPDRFSARQFPNYSSELNVNALLLGDSALYLCASSELSGTSNQPQHFGDGTRLSIL.